These 20 T cell receptor beta chains share one sample of origin, sequenced in a study of T-cell reconstitution after alpha-beta-depleted transplantation in children (dated by TCRdb to 2015 to 2016). Read against the paper, the sample's treatment or condition label means: allogeneic hematopoietic cell transplantation with graft depleted of TCRalphabeta T cells and CD19 B cells. Libraries were prepared through PCR. The instrument given in TCRdb is Illumina HiSeq 2500. TCR libraries were prepared with molecular barcoding, using unique molecular identifiers to normalize TCRbeta repertoire quantification. Clones were called with MiXCR by TCRdb after fastp trimmed the public reads at Q25, and only in-frame beta chains were retained. CDR3 protein sequences are deduplicated, and each keeps its most common genes and DNA. This sample is represented by approximately 250,000 distinct CDR3 sequences; 20% to 30% of them were singletons. Of the sample, around 2.5% is held by the ten largest clones.

The material sequenced was PBMCs, taken before TCRalphabeta/CD19-depleted stem cell transplant. Receptors originate from a girl aged 2-9 years with Fanconi anemia, due to receive a stem cell transplant.

The chain recombines TRBV13 with TRBJ1-1; no reliable D call. CDR1 and CDR2 from the germline V gene are PRHDT and FYEKMQ (reference sequence). V was clipped by 5 bases and J by 4 bases, with 5 bases between them. The CDR3 has 11 amino acids. CDR3 in amino acids: CASSLLTEAFF. CDR3 DNA sequence: TGTGCCAGCAGCCTACTCACTGAAGCTTTCTTT. The variable domain in full, completed from reference TRBV13 and TRBJ1-1, reads AAGVIQSPRHLIKEKRETATLKCYPIPRHDTVYWYQQGPGQDPQFLISFYEKMQSDKGSIPDRFSAQQFSDYHSELNMSSLELGDSALYFCASSLLTEAFFGQGTRLTVV.

The chain recombines TRBV5-1 with TRBJ2-7; TRBD1 matches 9 bases. Trimming at V came to 4 bases and at J to 2 bases, leaving 13 bases not matched to a gene. The CDR3 consists of 17 residues. CDR1 is SGHRS, CDR2 YFSETQ, per germline. The DNA of the CDR3 is TGCGCCAGCAGCATTGCCAGTGCGGGACAGGGCGCCTACGAGCAGTACTTC. It codes for CASSIASAGQGAYEQYF. Drawing the rest from reference TRBV5-1 and TRBJ2-7, the complete variable domain is KAGVTQTPRYLIKTRGQQVTLSCSPISGHRSVSWYQQTPGQGLQFLFEYFSETQRNKGNFPGRFSGRQFSNSRSEMNVSTLELGDSALYLCASSIASAGQGAYEQYFGPGTRLTVT.

This clonotype was observed at least ten times. J is TRBJ1-5 and V is TRBV12-3 or TRBV12-4, with D unclear. CDR3 length: 16 residues. V shed 5 bases and J shed 3 bases, with 17 bases lying between them. CDR3 sequence reads: CASSPKFWEVNQPQHF. The CDR3 nucleotides read TGTGCCAGCAGTCCGAAATTTTGGGAGGTCAATCAGCCCCAGCATTTT.

The chain uses TRBV4-2 and TRBJ1-1; D is unresolved. This CDR3 region has 13 residues. Between the trimmed V and J ends, which lost 6 bases and 1 base, there was a span of 9 bases. The germline V gene encodes CDR1 LGHNA and CDR2 YNFKEQ. CDR3 sequence: CASRPPENTEAFF. In nucleotides, the CDR3 is TGTGCCAGCAGACCCCCAGAGAACACTGAAGCTTTCTTT.

The genes are TRBV28 and TRBJ1-2; TRBD1 agrees at 7 bases. Germline V gene data show CDR1 as MDHEN and CDR2 as SYDVKM. Trimming took 5 bases from V and 8 from J; bases not matched to a gene: 8. This CDR3 has 13 amino acids. The CDR3 nucleotides read TGTGCCAGCAGTCCAGACAGGGCGGTAGGCTACACCTTC. This sequence encodes CASSPDRAVGYTF.

Many counts were recorded for this clonotype. The chain joins TRBV6-4 to TRBJ2-1; 7 bases line up with TRBD2. The ends lost 0 bases at V and 0 bases at J; junction bases unmatched: 2. The CDR3 runs 16 residues. CDR1 is MRHNA and CDR2 is SNTAGT in the germline V gene. CDR3: CASSDSSGHSYNEQFF. DNA for the CDR3: TGTGCCAGCAGTGACTCTAGCGGGCACTCCTACAATGAGCAGTTCTTC.

This clonotype was counted only a few times. CDR3 DNA sequence: TGTGCCAGGAATACAGCGGGAGGAAGCAATGAGCAGTTCTTC. Translated, it gives CARNTAGGSNEQFF. The chain is built from TRBV28 and TRBJ2-1, with 9 bases aligning to TRBD2. The CDR3 sequence is 14 residues long. With V trimmed by 9 bases and J by 6 bases, 9 bases remained unmatched. Germline V gene data show CDR1 as MDHEN and CDR2 as SYDVKM.

The chain couples TRBV6-2 or TRBV6-3 to TRBJ2-6, with D uncertain. V was shortened by 5 bases and J by 0 bases, with 14 bases between the two germline ends. The CDR3 runs to 17 residues. CDR1 is MNHEY, CDR2 SVGEGT, per germline. As DNA, the CDR3 is TGTGCCAGCAGTCCCGGGCTTCGACGCTCTGGGGCCAACGTCCTGACTTTC. Amino acids: CASSPGLRRSGANVLTF.

Ten or more counts support this clonotype. As DNA, the CDR3 is TGTGCCAGCAGCCCCGGGACTAGCGGGAACAATGAGCAGTTCTTC. Residues: CASSPGTSGNNEQFF. The chain links TRBV6-5 to TRBJ2-1, with 13 bases fitting TRBD2. Trimming took 6 bases from V and 5 from J; bases not matched to a gene: 4. The germline V gene has CDR1 MNHEY and CDR2 SVGAGI. CDR3 length: 15 residues.

This clonotype was counted many times. V is TRBV20-1 and J is TRBJ2-2; D is perhaps TRBD2 (6 bases). V gave up 6 bases and J gave up 3 bases, with 11 bases separating them. CDR1 is DFQATT and CDR2 is SNEGSKA in the germline V gene (reference sequence). This CDR3 has 13 residues. CDR3 nucleotide sequence: TGCAGTGCCTGGACTAAGTACACCGGGGAGCTGTTTTTT. Protein sequence: CSAWTKYTGELFF.

This clonotype was detected a few times. The chain recombines TRBV5-1 with TRBJ2-1; the D gene is possibly TRBD2 (5 bases). In germline, CDR1 is SGHRS, CDR2 YFSETQ. V lost 1 base and J 5 bases, leaving 16 bases between the germline ends. CDR3 length: 16 amino acids. Written as DNA, the CDR3 is TGCGCCAGCAGCTTGATGGTAAAGCTAGCAGACAATGAGCAGTTCTTC. The encoded protein is CASSLMVKLADNEQFF.

Only a few counts were recorded for this clonotype. The genes are TRBV6-1 and TRBJ2-1, with unresolved D. V lost 7 bases, J lost 8 bases, and 9 bases lay in between. The CDR3 spans 11 residues. Germline CDR1 and CDR2: MNHNS and SASEGT. The DNA of the CDR3 is TGTGCCAGCAACTATCGCTATGAGCAGTTCTTC. Translation gives CASNYRYEQFF.

This clonotype appeared many times. V is TRBV12-3 or TRBV12-4 and J is TRBJ1-6, with no clear D. The germline V and J ends were trimmed by 4 bases and 6 bases, with 13 bases remaining between them. The CDR3 runs 15 residues. The CDR3 DNA reads as TGTGCCAGCAGTTCTCAGGTTTTTAGTAATTCACCCCTCCACTTT. This translates into CASSSQVFSNSPLHF.

The rearrangement links TRBV7-8 to TRBJ2-3, with TRBD1 as a possible D gene (6 bases). V lost 5 bases, J lost 3 bases, and 15 bases lay in between. The CDR3 is 15 amino acids. The germline gives CDR1 SGHVS, CDR2 FQNEAQ. The CDR3 DNA follows: TGTGCCAGCAGCCTACAGGGATTTCAAACAGATACGCAGTATTTT. It is translated as CASSLQGFQTDTQYF.

Only a few counts were recorded for this clonotype. The chain combines TRBV7-3 with TRBJ2-7; D is perhaps TRBD2 (6 bases). V was pared by 5 bases and J by 6 bases, with 11 bases between. The CDR3 runs to 12 residues. Germline loops: CDR1 SGHTA, CDR2 FQGTGA. The CDR3: CASSDSGGEQYF. As DNA, the CDR3 is TGTGCCAGCAGCGATTCCGGGGGCGAGCAGTACTTC.

This rearrangement joins TRBV9 to TRBJ2-3; TRBD1 might be the D (5 bases). The V end was cut by 0 bases, the J end by 2 bases, with 7 bases between. CDR1 and CDR2 from the germline V gene are SGDLS and YYNGEE. The CDR3 has 14 amino acids. The DNA of the CDR3 is TGTGCCAGCAGCGTAGGACAGCCCACAGATACGCAGTATTTT. It is translated as CASSVGQPTDTQYF. The full variable domain, completed using reference TRBV9 and TRBJ2-3, is DSGVTQTPKHLITATGQRVTLRCSPRSGDLSVYWYQQSLDQGLQFLIQYYNGEERAKGNILERFSAQQFPDLHSELNLSSLELGDSALYFCASSVGQPTDTQYFGPGTRLTVL.

The V gene is TRBV7-2, the J gene TRBJ1-1; 9 positions agree with TRBD1. The J segment lost 5 bases and the V segment lost 5 bases, leaving 6 bases of the junction unmatched. Germline assignment: CDR1 SGHTA and CDR2 FQGNSA. The CDR3 loop spans 14 amino acids. CDR3 bases: TGTGCCAGCAGCCGGGACAGGGTGTGGACTGAAGCTTTCTTT. This gives the protein CASSRDRVWTEAFF. Using reference TRBV7-2 and TRBJ1-1 for the parts outside the CDR3, the full variable domain is GAGVSQSPSNKVTEKGKDVELRCDPISGHTALYWYRQSLGQGLEFLIYFQGNSAPDKSGLPSDRFSAERTGGSVSTLTIQRTQQEDSAVYLCASSRDRVWTEAFFGQGTRLTVV.

This clonotype was observed at least ten times. The chain recombines TRBV6-1 with TRBJ2-2; the D gene is possibly TRBD1 (6 bases). CDR3 size: 14 residues. CDR1 is MNHNS and CDR2 is SASEGT in the germline V gene. Trimming removed 4 bases from V and 0 bases from J, with 6 bases in between. The CDR3 nucleotides read TGTGCCAGCAGTGGACAGGCGAACACCGGGGAGCTGTTTTTT. As protein: CASSGQANTGELFF.

The chain couples TRBV10-3 to TRBJ2-7; 11 bases are shared with TRBD1. V lost 1 base to trimming and J lost 3 bases; unmatched junction nucleotides: 2. The CDR3 extends over 15 amino acids. Per the germline V gene, CDR1 is ENHRY and CDR2 is SYGVKD. CDR3 sequence reads: CAISELGTGGYEQYF. For the CDR3, the DNA is TGTGCCATCAGTGAGTTAGGGACAGGGGGCTACGAGCAGTACTTC.

This clonotype was seen a handful of times. The chain carries TRBV6-1 and TRBJ2-7; TRBD1 matches at 8 bases. Germline V gene lookup returns CDR1 MNHNS and CDR2 SASEGT. The CDR3 runs to 14 residues. Trimming removed 6 bases from V and 0 bases from J; junction bases left unmatched: 4. This CDR3 is CASSRDRNSYEQYF. CDR3 nucleotides: TGTGCCAGCAGCCGGGACAGGAACTCCTACGAGCAGTACTTC.